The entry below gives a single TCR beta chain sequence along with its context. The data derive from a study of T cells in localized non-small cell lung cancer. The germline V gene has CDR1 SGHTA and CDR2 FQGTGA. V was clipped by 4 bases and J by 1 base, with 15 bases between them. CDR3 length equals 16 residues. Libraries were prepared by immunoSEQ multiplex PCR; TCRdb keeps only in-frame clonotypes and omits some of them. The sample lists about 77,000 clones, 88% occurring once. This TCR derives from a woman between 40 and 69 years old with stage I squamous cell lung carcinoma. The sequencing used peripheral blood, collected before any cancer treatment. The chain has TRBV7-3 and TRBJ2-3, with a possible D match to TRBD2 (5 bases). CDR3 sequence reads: CASSSGLHRRTDTQYF. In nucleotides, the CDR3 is TGTGCCAGCAGCTCCGGACTCCACCGGCGCACAGATACGCAGTATTTT.